The 18 T cell receptor beta chains in this list originate from one sample, sequenced in a study of CD8 T cells in Susac syndrome. A quantity of roughly 0.5 to 1 ug RNA underwent reverse transcription using random hexamers. MiXCR, applied by TCRdb to the immunoSEQ multiplex PCR reads, yields one record per CDR3 protein. The profile covers under 250,000 distinct CDR3 sequences, with around 93% appearing a single time and approximately 0.072% taken by the ten largest. Sequences were obtained from CD4+ T cells from PBMCs. These receptors all stem from a human donor with multiple sclerosis.

The chain recombines TRBV3-1 with TRBJ2-3; 8 bases line up with TRBD2. With 2 bases clipped from V and 3 bases from J, the junction kept 4 bases outside the gene matches. The CDR3 loop spans 15 amino acids. Germline assignment: CDR1 LGHDT and CDR2 YNNKEL (reference sequence). Here the CDR3 reads CASSQRGGRTDTQYF. The DNA for the CDR3 is TGTGCCAGCAGCCAACGCGGGGGGAGGACAGATACGCAGTATTTT.

The chain joins TRBV28 to TRBJ1-2; TRBD1 agrees at 8 bases. CDR3 length: 12 residues. Trimming removed 9 bases from V and 2 bases from J; junction bases left unmatched: 2. Germline CDR1 and CDR2: MDHEN and SYDVKM. The chain's CDR3 is CASRTGNYGYTF. In nucleotides, the CDR3 is TGTGCCAGTAGGACAGGGAACTATGGCTACACCTTC.

The chain uses TRBV9 and TRBJ1-2; D remains unclear. Germline CDR1 SGDLS, CDR2 YYNGEE. V was clipped by 4 bases and J by 8 bases, with 18 bases between them. The CDR3 is 14 amino acids. The CDR3 here is CASSLRTVASGYTF. Written as DNA, the CDR3 is TGTGCCAGCAGCCTTAGGACGGTGGCCTCAGGCTACACCTTC.

V usage is TRBV5-1 and J usage is TRBJ1-1; D gene unclear. Trimming cost V 0 bases and J 1 base, with 10 bases left between them. Germline loops: CDR1 SGHRS, CDR2 YFSETQ. The CDR3 length is 15 residues. In nucleotides, the CDR3 is TGCGCCAGCAGCTTGGATGGATATACGAACACTGAAGCTTTCTTT. Its translation is CASSLDGYTNTEAFF.

The gene calls are TRBV2 and TRBJ2-1; 7 bases line up with TRBD2. The CDR3 covers 15 residues. V shed 4 bases and J 4 bases; nucleotides not matched to a gene: 7. CDR1 and CDR2 from the germline V gene are SNHLY and FYNNEI. The CDR3 spells CASSVGGLPYNEQFF. CDR3 coding DNA: TGTGCCAGCAGTGTGGGGGGACTACCGTACAATGAGCAGTTCTTC.

J is TRBJ1-5 and V is TRBV19; D is uncertain. This CDR3 contains 13 residues. Trimming stripped 2 bases from V and 5 bases from J, with 7 bases between. Germline V gene lookup returns CDR1 LNHDA and CDR2 SQIVND (reference sequence). CDR3 in DNA: TGTGCCAGTAGTATATCCCCCGATCAGCCCCAGCATTTT. Translating gives CASSISPDQPQHF.

The rearrangement links TRBV9 to TRBJ2-3; D is unclear. Trimming took off 6 bases at V and 6 bases at J, with 11 bases between the two ends. Looked up from germline, CDR1 is SGDLS and CDR2 is YYNGEE. This CDR3 contains 12 residues. CDR3 nucleotides: TGTGCCAGCAAGGAGATTGGGGATACGCAGTATTTT. Amino acid sequence: CASKEIGDTQYF.

The J gene is TRBJ1-1, the V gene TRBV5-6; D possibly corresponds to TRBD1 (5 bases). CDR1 and CDR2 from the germline V gene are SGHDT and YYEEEE. The CDR3 runs 14 residues. V was pared by 0 bases and J by 5 bases, with 11 bases between. Here the CDR3 DNA reads TGTGCCAGCAGCTTGGGCGTGGGGGGAACTGAAGCTTTCTTT. Its protein product is CASSLGVGGTEAFF.

The genes are TRBV12-3 or TRBV12-4 and TRBJ2-1, with TRBD2 as a possible D gene (6 bases). The CDR3 consists of 14 residues. Trimming pared 5 bases from V and 9 bases from J, leaving 17 bases between. CDR3 region: CASSLGRRDGEQFF. The CDR3 DNA reads TGTGCCAGCAGTCTAGGGCGGAGGGACGGTGAGCAGTTCTTC.

The CDR3 DNA reads as TGTGCCAGCAGGCCCCCCCCGAATAATTCACCCCTCCACTTT. It translates to CASRPPPNNSPLHF. The gene calls are TRBV7-9 and TRBJ1-6; D unclear. Trimming took off 6 bases at V and 5 bases at J, with 11 bases between the two ends. Germline values: CDR1 SEHNR, CDR2 FQNEAQ (reference sequence). This CDR3 comprises 14 residues.

The chain combines TRBV3-1 with TRBJ1-3; TRBD1 aligns across 7 bases. The ends lost 8 bases at V and 0 bases at J; junction bases unmatched: 7. Germline CDR1 reads LGHDT; CDR2 reads YNNKEL (reference sequence). The CDR3 has 15 residues. CDR3 bases: TGTGCCAGCGGCGACAGGGCAATCTCTGGAAACACCATATATTTT. Its protein is CASGDRAISGNTIYF. Filled out from reference TRBV3-1 and TRBJ1-3, the complete variable domain reads DTAVSQTPKYLVTQMGNDKSIKCEQNLGHDTMYWYKQDSKKFLKIMFSYNNKELIINETVPNRFSPKSPDKAHLNLHINSLELGDSAVYFCASGDRAISGNTIYFGEGSWLTVV.

This rearrangement joins TRBV6-6 to TRBJ1-3; 8 nucleotides align to TRBD1. With 8 bases clipped from V and 1 base from J, the junction kept 4 bases outside the gene matches. The CDR3 is 14 amino acids. Germline lookup yields CDR1 MNHNY and CDR2 SVGAGI (reference sequence). CDR3 nucleotide sequence: TGTGCCAGCGCCCAGGGGGCTTCTGGAAACACCATATATTTT. Translated, it gives CASAQGASGNTIYF.

The chain links TRBV4-1 to TRBJ1-3, with 7 bases lining up with TRBD1. Germline V gene sequence: CDR1 MGHRA, CDR2 YSYEKL. After removal of 6 bases from V and 1 base from J, the junction contained 6 bases not matched to a gene. The CDR3 is 15 amino acids. CDR3 nucleotides: TGCGCCAGCAGACAGGGGATCGTGTCTGGAAACACCATATATTTT. Translation gives CASRQGIVSGNTIYF.

The chain combines TRBV12-3 or TRBV12-4 with TRBJ2-7; the match to TRBD1 covers 7 bases. V was clipped by 2 bases and J by 0 bases; unmatched bases: 7. This CDR3 is built from 16 residues. The CDR3 coding sequence is TGTGCCAGCAGTTTAATGACAGGGCTAAGCTCCTACGAGCAGTACTTC. The encoded protein is CASSLMTGLSSYEQYF.

The CDR3 nucleotides read TGTGCCAGCAGTGCCTCACAGGGGCGGGGTGAGCAGTACGTC. This codes for CASSASQGRGEQYV. This rearrangement joins TRBV6-1 to TRBJ2-7; possible D gene TRBD1, 7 bases. The CDR3 covers 14 residues. Trimming cost V 4 bases and J 7 bases, with 17 bases left between them. Germline-derived CDR1 and CDR2 are MNHNS and SASEGT.

The chain couples TRBV5-1 to TRBJ1-1; D is perhaps TRBD1 (5 bases). Trimming shortened V by 4 bases and J by 3 bases, and 16 bases separated the two germline ends. This CDR3 spans 15 amino acids. CDR1 is SGHRS and CDR2 is YFSETQ in the germline V gene. As DNA, the CDR3 is TGCGCCAGCAGCCCTCAGGTGGGGGTTTACACTGAAGCTTTCTTT. As protein: CASSPQVGVYTEAFF.

The J gene is TRBJ1-5, the V gene TRBV20-1; no clear D gene. The ends were cut back, 1 base at V and 7 bases at J, with 11 bases in the middle. The CDR3 extends over 13 amino acids. CDR1 is DFQATT and CDR2 is SNEGSKA in the germline V gene (reference sequence). The CDR3 region has the DNA TGCAGTGCTAGAGGCACAACACACCAGCCCCAGCATTTT. Translation gives CSARGTTHQPQHF.

For this clonotype: Mismatch with germline at one junction end may stem from a read error. The rearrangement uses TRBV3-1 and TRBJ2-1; 8 bases are a match to TRBD1. The length of the CDR3 is 19 residues. Germline loops: CDR1 LGHDT, CDR2 YNNKEL (reference sequence). The CDR3 nucleotides read TGTGCCAGCAGCCAAGTTTGGGGCAGGGGGCTGCGTCCCTACAATGAGCAGTTGTTC. Translated, it gives CASSQVWGRGLRPYNEQLF.